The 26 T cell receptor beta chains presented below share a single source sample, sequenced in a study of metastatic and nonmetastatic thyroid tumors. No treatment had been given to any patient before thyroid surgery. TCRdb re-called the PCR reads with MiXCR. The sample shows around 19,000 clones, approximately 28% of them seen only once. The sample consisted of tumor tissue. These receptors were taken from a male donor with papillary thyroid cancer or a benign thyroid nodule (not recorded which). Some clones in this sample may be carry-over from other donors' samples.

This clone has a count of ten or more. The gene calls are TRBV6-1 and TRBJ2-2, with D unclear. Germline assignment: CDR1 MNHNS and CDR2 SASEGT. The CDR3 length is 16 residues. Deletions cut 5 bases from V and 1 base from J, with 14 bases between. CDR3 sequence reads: CASSTDSTLNTGELFF. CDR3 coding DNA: TGTGCCAGCAGTACCGACTCGACACTGAACACCGGGGAGCTGTTTTTT.

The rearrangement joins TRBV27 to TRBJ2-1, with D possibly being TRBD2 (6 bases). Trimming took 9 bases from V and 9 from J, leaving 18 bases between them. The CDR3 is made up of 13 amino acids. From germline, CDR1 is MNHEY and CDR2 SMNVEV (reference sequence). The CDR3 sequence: CARSLGGYSEQFF. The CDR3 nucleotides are TGTGCCAGGAGTCTTGGGGGGTATAGTGAGCAGTTCTTC.

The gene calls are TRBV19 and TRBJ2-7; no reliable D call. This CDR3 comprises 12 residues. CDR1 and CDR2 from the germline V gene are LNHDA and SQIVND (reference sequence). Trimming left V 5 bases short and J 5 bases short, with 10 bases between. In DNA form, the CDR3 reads TGTGCCAGTAGTGGGTCAGGCAACGAGCAGTACTTC. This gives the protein CASSGSGNEQYF.

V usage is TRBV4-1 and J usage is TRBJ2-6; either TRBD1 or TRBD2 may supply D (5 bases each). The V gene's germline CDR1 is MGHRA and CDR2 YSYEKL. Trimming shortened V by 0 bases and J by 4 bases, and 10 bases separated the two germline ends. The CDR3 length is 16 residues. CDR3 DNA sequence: TGCGCCAGCAGCCAAGATCCCGGGGCCGGGGCCAACGTCCTGACTTTC. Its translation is CASSQDPGAGANVLTF.

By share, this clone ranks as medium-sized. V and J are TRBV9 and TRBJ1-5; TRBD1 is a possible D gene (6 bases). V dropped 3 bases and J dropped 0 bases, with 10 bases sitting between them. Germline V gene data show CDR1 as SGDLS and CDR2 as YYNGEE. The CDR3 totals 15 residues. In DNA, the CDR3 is TGTGCCAGCAGCGCCGCAGGGGTTAGCAATCAGCCCCAGCATTTT. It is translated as CASSAAGVSNQPQHF.

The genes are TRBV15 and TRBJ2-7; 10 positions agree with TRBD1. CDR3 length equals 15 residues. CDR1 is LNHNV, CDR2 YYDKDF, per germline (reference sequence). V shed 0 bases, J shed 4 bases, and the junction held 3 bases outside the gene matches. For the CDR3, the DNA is TGTGCCACCAGCAGAGAACGGGACAGGGGTTACGAGCAGTACTTC. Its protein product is CATSRERDRGYEQYF. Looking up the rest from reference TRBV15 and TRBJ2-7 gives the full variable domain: DAMVIQNPRYQVTQFGKPVTLSCSQTLNHNVMYWYQQKSSQAPKLLFHYYDKDFNNEADTPDNFQSRRPNTSFCFLDIRSPGLGDTAMYLCATSRERDRGYEQYFGPGTRLTVT.

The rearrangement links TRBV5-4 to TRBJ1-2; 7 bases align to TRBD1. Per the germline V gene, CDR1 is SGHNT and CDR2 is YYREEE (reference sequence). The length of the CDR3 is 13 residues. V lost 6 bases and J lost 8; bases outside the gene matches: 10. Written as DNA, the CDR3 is TGTGCCAGCAAGAATAAGGGGGCGGCGGGCTACACCTTC. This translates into CASKNKGAAGYTF. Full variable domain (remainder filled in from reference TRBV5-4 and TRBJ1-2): ETGVTQSPTHLIKTRGQQVTLRCSSQSGHNTVSWYQQALGQGPQFIFQYYREEENGRGNFPPRFSGLQFPNYSSELNVNALELDDSALYLCASKNKGAAGYTFGSGTRLTVV.

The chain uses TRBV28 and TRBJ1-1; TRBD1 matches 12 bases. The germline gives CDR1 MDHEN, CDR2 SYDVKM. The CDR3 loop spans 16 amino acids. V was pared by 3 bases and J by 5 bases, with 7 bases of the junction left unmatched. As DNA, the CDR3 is TGTGCCAGCAGTTTCTCCGGGACAGGGGGCCGGACTGAAGCTTTCTTT. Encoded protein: CASSFSGTGGRTEAFF.

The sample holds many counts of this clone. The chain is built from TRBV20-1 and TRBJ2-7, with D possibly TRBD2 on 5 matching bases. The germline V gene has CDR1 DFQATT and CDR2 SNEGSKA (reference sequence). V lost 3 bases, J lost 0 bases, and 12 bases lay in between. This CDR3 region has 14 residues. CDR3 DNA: TGCAGTGCTAGCTTAAGCGGTCCCTCCTACGAGCAGTACTTC. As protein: CSASLSGPSYEQYF.

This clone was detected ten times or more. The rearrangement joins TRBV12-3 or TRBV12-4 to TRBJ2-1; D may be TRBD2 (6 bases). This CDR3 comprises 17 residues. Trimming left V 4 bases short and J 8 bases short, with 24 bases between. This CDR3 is CASSSTFGVSGVYEQFF. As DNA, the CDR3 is TGTGCCAGCAGTTCGACCTTCGGGGTTAGCGGCGTCTATGAGCAGTTCTTC.

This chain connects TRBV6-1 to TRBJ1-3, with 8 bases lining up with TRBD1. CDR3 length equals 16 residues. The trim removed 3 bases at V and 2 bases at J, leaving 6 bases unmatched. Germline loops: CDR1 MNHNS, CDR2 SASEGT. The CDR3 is CASSDTGGSAGNTIYF. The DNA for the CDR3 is TGTGCCAGCAGTGATACAGGGGGATCGGCTGGAAACACCATATATTTT.

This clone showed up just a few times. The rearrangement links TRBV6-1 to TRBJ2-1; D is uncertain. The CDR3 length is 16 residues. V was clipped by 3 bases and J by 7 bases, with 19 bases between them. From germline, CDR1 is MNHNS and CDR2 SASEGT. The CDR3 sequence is CASSELARAYGNEQFF. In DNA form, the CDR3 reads TGTGCCAGCAGTGAGTTGGCTAGAGCTTATGGGAATGAGCAGTTCTTC.

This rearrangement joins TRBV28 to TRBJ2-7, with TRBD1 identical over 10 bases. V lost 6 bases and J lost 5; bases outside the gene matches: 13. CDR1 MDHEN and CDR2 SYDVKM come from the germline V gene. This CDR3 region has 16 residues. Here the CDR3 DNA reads TGTGCCAGCAGACATGCGGTAGGGACAGGGGAAAACGAGCAGTACTTC. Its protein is CASRHAVGTGENEQYF.

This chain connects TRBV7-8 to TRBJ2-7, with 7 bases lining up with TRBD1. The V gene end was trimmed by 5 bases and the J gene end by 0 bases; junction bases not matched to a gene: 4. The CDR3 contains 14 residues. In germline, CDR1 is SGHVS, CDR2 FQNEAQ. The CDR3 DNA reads TGTGCCAGCAGCCCACGGGACAGCTCCTACGAGCAGTACTTC. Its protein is CASSPRDSSYEQYF.

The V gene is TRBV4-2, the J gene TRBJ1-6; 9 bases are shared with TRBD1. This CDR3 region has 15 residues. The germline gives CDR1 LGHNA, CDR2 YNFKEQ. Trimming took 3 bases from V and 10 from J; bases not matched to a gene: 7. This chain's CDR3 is CASSHPGQGRSPLHF. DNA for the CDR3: TGTGCCAGCAGCCATCCGGGACAGGGTAGGTCACCCCTCCACTTT.

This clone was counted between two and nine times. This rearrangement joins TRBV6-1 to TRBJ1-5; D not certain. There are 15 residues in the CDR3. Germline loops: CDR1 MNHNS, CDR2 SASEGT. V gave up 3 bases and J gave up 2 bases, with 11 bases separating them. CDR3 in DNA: TGTGCCAGCAGTGATCACCCGATTGGCAATCAGCCCCAGCATTTT. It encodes CASSDHPIGNQPQHF.

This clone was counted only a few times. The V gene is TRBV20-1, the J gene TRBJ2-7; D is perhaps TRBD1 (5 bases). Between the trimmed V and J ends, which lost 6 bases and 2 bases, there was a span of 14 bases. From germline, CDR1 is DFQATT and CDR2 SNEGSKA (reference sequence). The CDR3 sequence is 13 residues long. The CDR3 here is CSALVDNTYEQYF. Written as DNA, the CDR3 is TGCAGTGCCCTCGTGGACAATACCTACGAGCAGTACTTC.

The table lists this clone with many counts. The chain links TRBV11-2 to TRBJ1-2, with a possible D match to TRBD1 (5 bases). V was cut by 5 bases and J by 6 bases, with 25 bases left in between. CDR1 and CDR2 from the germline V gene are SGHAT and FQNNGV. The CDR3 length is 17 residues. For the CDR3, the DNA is TGTGCCAGCAGCATTCATGGGGCCAAAACATTGATTAATGGCTACACCTTC. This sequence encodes CASSIHGAKTLINGYTF.

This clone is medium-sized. The CDR3 region is CASSPGPMVRLIKNIQYF. CDR3 nucleotide sequence: TGTGCCAGCTCACCGGGCCCCATGGTCCGGCTAATAAAAAACATTCAGTACTTC. This chain uses TRBV18 with TRBJ2-4, with D unclear. The CDR3 is 18 residues long. With 3 bases removed from V and 4 bases from J, the gap between germline ends came to 22 bases. Looked up from germline, CDR1 is KGHSH and CDR2 is LQKENI.

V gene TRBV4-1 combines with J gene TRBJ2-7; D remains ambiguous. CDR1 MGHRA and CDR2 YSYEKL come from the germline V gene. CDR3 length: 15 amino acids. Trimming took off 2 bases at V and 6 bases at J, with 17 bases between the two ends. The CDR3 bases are TGCGCCAGCAGCCAACTCTTTTACAGAAATGGCGAGCAGTACTTC. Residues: CASSQLFYRNGEQYF.

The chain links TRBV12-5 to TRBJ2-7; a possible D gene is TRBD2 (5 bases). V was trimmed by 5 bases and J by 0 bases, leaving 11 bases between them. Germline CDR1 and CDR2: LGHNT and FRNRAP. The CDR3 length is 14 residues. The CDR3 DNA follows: TGTGCTAGTGGTGAGGGTCATAGCTCCTACGAGCAGTACTTC. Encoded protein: CASGEGHSSYEQYF.

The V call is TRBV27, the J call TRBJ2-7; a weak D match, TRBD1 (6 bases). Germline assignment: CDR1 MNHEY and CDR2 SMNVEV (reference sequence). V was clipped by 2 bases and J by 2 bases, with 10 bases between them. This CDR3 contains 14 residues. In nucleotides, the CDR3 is TGTGCCAGCAGTTTAGACAGGAACACCTACGAGCAGTACTTC. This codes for CASSLDRNTYEQYF.

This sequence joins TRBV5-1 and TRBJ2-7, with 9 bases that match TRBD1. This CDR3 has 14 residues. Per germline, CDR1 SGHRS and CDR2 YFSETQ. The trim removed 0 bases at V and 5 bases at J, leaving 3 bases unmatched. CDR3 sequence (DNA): TGCGCCAGCAGCTTGGGGGACAGGGTCGACGAGCAGTACTTC. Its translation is CASSLGDRVDEQYF.

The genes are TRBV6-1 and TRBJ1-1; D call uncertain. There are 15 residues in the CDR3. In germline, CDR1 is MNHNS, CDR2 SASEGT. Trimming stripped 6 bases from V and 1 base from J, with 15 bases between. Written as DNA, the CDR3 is TGTGCCAGCAGACTCCTAAACAGTGGGAACACTGAAGCTTTCTTT. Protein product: CASRLLNSGNTEAFF.

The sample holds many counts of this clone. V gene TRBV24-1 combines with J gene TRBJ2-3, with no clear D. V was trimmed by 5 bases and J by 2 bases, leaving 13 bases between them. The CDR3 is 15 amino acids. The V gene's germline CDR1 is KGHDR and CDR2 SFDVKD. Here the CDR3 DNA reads TGTGCCACCAGTGCGGCAGCCCCCCTCACAGATACGCAGTATTTT. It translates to CATSAAAPLTDTQYF.

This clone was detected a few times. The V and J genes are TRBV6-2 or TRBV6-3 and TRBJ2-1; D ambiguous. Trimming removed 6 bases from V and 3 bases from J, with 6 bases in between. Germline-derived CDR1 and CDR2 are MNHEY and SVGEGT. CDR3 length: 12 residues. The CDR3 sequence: CASSINYNEQFF. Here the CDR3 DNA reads TGTGCCAGCAGCATCAACTACAATGAGCAGTTCTTC.